This T cell receptor (beta chain) was observed in a study of shared clonotypes between healthy human individuals. Study findings and constraints: With few donors, the genetic and exposure-history diversity represented was limited. For sorted subsets, rarefaction showed incomplete sequencing despite large depth.

DNA at approximately 200 ng, about 30,000 T cell genomes, went into sorted-subset replicate PCRs. Original processing notes: From ImmunoSEQ came sequences covering only the junction and carrying no quality scores, so filtering differed. Profiling relied on immunoSEQ multiplex PCR, and the TCRdb table lists in-frame clones only, not all of them. The D gene and trimming were derived from the DNA, and the V and J assignments and clone size from that table. The repertoire consists of 2 million to 2.5 million clones, with 85% to 95% occurring once and the leading ten covering roughly 0.13%. Note on this clone: Its antigen remains unidentified.

Germline lookup yields CDR1 SGHKS and CDR2 YYEKEE (reference sequence). The CDR3 has 14 amino acids. V shed 2 bases, J shed 8 bases, and the junction held 1 base outside the gene matches. The clonotype comes from a man aged 18 to 29 in good health. V is TRBV5-5 and J is TRBJ1-4; 12 bases agree with TRBD1. Sequencing used naive CD4+ T cells sorted from blood. Subset meaning: CD45RA+ positively selected. The CDR3 bases are TGTGCCAGCAGCTTAGGGACAGGGGGCGAAAAACTGTTTTTT. This sequence encodes CASSLGTGGEKLFF.